Below, 2 T cell receptor beta chains from the same sample are listed, as sequenced in a study of OX40 agonist ivuxolimab in advanced cancers. Only in-frame clones appear in the TCRdb table, and some are missing; sequencing was by immunoSEQ multiplex PCR. The table records 70,000 to 90,000 clones, under 90% of them present only once. Sequenced material: CD4+ or CD8+ T cells sorted from blood, taken in a trial of the OX40 agonist ivuxolimab. These receptors came from an adult with an advanced solid tumor such as melanoma, head and neck, liver or kidney cancer.

The chain has TRBV5-1 and TRBJ1-6; D possibly corresponds to TRBD1 (5 bases). Deletions cut 6 bases from V and 9 bases from J, with 13 bases between. Germline V CDR1 and CDR2: SGHRS, YFSETQ. This CDR3 has 13 residues. CDR3 nucleotide sequence: TGCGCCAGCAACGAATCCGGGGGTTCACCCCTCCACTTT. Its translation is CASNESGGSPLHF.

The chain uses TRBV7-9 and TRBJ1-1, with 9 bases aligning to TRBD1. V lost 7 bases, J lost 1 base, and 4 bases stayed unmatched. This CDR3 comprises 14 residues. Germline lookup yields CDR1 SEHNR and CDR2 FQNEAQ (reference sequence). The CDR3, as DNA: TGTGCCAGCATCCAACAGGGGGCGAACACTGAAGCTTTCTTT. Its protein product is CASIQQGANTEAFF.